Shown below are 13 T cell receptor beta chains from a single sample sequenced in a study of OX40 agonist ivuxolimab in advanced cancers. Clones were sequenced by immunoSEQ multiplex PCR, and TCRdb holds only the in-frame ones, with some missing. The sample consists of roughly 66,000 clones, 83% of them appearing once. This specimen consisted of CD4+ or CD8+ T cells sorted from blood, obtained in a trial of the OX40 agonist ivuxolimab. All receptors derive from an adult with an advanced solid tumor such as melanoma, head and neck, liver or kidney cancer.

V is TRBV7-8 and J is TRBJ2-7, with TRBD1 as a possible D gene (5 bases). V lost 9 bases and J lost 2, with 17 bases in between. Looked up from germline, CDR1 is SGHVS and CDR2 is FQNEAQ. This CDR3 has 14 amino acids. CDR3 sequence: CASAASRVTYEQYF. The CDR3 DNA sequence: TGTGCCAGTGCGGCCTCCAGGGTAACCTACGAGCAGTACTTC.

This clone was detected only once. The CDR3 loop reads CASSEGLLGETQYF. Written as DNA, the CDR3 is TGTGCCAGCAGTGAAGGTCTATTGGGGGAGACCCAGTACTTC. The chain recombines TRBV6-1 with TRBJ2-5; D gene uncertain. The CDR3 runs 14 residues. V was cut by 1 base and J by 5 bases, with 11 bases left in between. CDR1 is MNHNS and CDR2 is SASEGT in the germline V gene.

The chain combines TRBV7-9 with TRBJ1-3; 10 bases align to TRBD1. Germline CDR1 reads SEHNR; CDR2 reads FQNEAQ (reference sequence). Losses at the gene ends were 2 bases for V and 2 bases for J; bases not matched to a gene: 6. This CDR3 spans 17 amino acids. DNA for the CDR3: TGTGCCAGCAGCTTACATACCGGGACAGGGGCTGGAAACACCATATATTTT. Translation: CASSLHTGTGAGNTIYF.

CDR3 in amino acids: CASSKGLDTEAFF. The CDR3 region has the DNA TGTGCCAGCAGTAAAGGATTGGACACTGAAGCTTTCTTT. The chain links TRBV27 to TRBJ1-1; no clear D. CDR1 and CDR2 (germline): MNHEY, SMNVEV (reference sequence). There are 13 residues in the CDR3. V was clipped by 5 bases and J by 3 bases, with 10 bases between them.

The chain combines TRBV28 with TRBJ1-5; no clear D. V shed 3 bases and J shed 0 bases, with 12 bases lying between them. CDR1 is MDHEN and CDR2 is SYDVKM in the germline V gene. The CDR3 has 16 residues. CDR3 region: CASSFVWGDSNQPQHF. The CDR3 nucleotides read TGTGCCAGCAGTTTCGTCTGGGGAGATAGCAATCAGCCCCAGCATTTT.

This chain connects TRBV30 to TRBJ2-7; D unclear. Germline V gene lookup returns CDR1 GTSNPN and CDR2 SVGIG (reference sequence). V was trimmed by 1 base and J by 5 bases, leaving 6 bases between them. This CDR3 is 11 amino acids long. The CDR3 loop reads CAWSGRHEQYF. The CDR3 DNA sequence: TGTGCCTGGAGTGGAAGACACGAGCAGTACTTC.

The CDR3, as DNA: TGCGCCAGCACCAAGGGAGGAGTTCCGGATACGCAGTATTTT. It is translated as CASTKGGVPDTQYF. The chain recombines TRBV5-1 with TRBJ2-3, with D perhaps matching TRBD2 (6 bases). The germline V gene has CDR1 SGHRS and CDR2 YFSETQ. The V end was cut by 6 bases, the J end by 6 bases, with 17 bases between. This CDR3 region has 14 residues.

The J gene is TRBJ2-7, the V gene TRBV27; D is ambiguous. V gave up 4 bases and J gave up 4 bases, with 8 bases separating them. This CDR3 has 12 residues. Germline CDR1 reads MNHEY; CDR2 reads SMNVEV (reference sequence). As DNA, the CDR3 is TGTGCCAGCAGTTATAGCAAATACGAGCAGTACTTC. This gives the protein CASSYSKYEQYF.

This clone was observed once. This sample also contains other DNA sequences that code for the same CDR3. The chain uses TRBV5-1 and TRBJ2-5; 7 nucleotides match TRBD1. V trimming: 4 bases; J trimming: 1 base; junction bases outside the gene matches: 4. Germline V gene lookup returns CDR1 SGHRS and CDR2 YFSETQ. The CDR3 covers 14 residues. CDR3 in DNA: TGCGCCAGCAGCCTGGGGACAGTCCAAGAGACCCAGTACTTC. Protein sequence: CASSLGTVQETQYF.

The chain has TRBV18 and TRBJ1-2; D may be TRBD1 (5 bases). Germline CDR1 and CDR2: KGHSH and LQKENI. Trimming left V 8 bases short and J 2 bases short, with 12 bases between. This CDR3 is built from 13 residues. The CDR3, as DNA: TGTGCCAGCCTTCTTCCAGGGAACTATGGCTACACCTTC. This sequence encodes CASLLPGNYGYTF.

The V call is TRBV5-8, the J call TRBJ1-2; 8 nucleotides align to TRBD1. J gave up 2 bases and V 4 bases, and 13 bases lay outside the gene matches. The V gene's germline CDR1 is SGHTS and CDR2 YDEGEE. The CDR3 contains 17 residues. The CDR3 region has the DNA TGTGCCAGCAGCCCCTTCAGGGGACAGGTGTCAAACTATGGCTACACCTTC. Translated, it gives CASSPFRGQVSNYGYTF.

This CDR3 reads CASSTGGDYGYTF. In DNA form, the CDR3 reads TGCGCCAGCAGCACAGGGGGCGACTATGGCTACACCTTC. The chain carries TRBV5-1 and TRBJ1-2, with 9 bases aligning to TRBD1. V lost 4 bases and J lost 3; bases outside the gene matches: 1. The CDR3 covers 13 residues. Germline V lookup: CDR1 SGHRS, CDR2 YFSETQ.

The genes are TRBV5-8 and TRBJ1-5, with D perhaps TRBD1 (5 bases). Trimming removed 4 bases at V and 1 base at J, with 12 bases between. This CDR3 is 15 amino acids long. Germline V lookup: CDR1 SGHTS, CDR2 YDEGEE. CDR3 DNA sequence: TGTGCCAGCAGCCGGGGCGAGGGAAGCAATCAGCCCCAGCATTTT. This translates into CASSRGEGSNQPQHF. The whole variable domain, remainder taken from reference TRBV5-8 and TRBJ1-5, is EAGVTQSPTHLIKTRGQQATLRCSPISGHTSVYWYQQALGLGLQFLLWYDEGEERNRGNFPPRFSGRQFPNYSSELNVNALELEDSALYLCASSRGEGSNQPQHFGDGTRLSIL.